The rows below give T cell receptor beta chains drawn from one sample of a study of regulatory T cells in long-lasting Graves disease. TCRdb reanalysed the multiplex PCR reads using MiXCR and keeps one entry per CDR3 protein. In the table there are approximately 400,000 distinct CDR3 sequences, 15% of which are singletons. These sequences were also reported in another study, on T cells in Graves' hyperthyroidism and ophthalmopathy.

Specimen: peripheral blood mononuclear cells (PBMCs), collected at new diagnosis, from a patient treated with antithyroid drugs. These receptors were obtained from a woman aged 30 to 39 with Graves disease. The CDR3 runs from the conserved cysteine through the conserved F or W. A D gene is named only where the DNA matches it firmly. Size tells how often a clone was seen (once, few, many) or the class of an expanded clone, and some rows leave it out.

clone_size j_call d_call v_call cdr3_nt cdr3_aa
many TRBJ2-1 TRBD1 TRBV11-1 TGTGCCAGCAGCTTATCGGGACAGGGGTACAATGAGCAGTTCTTC CASSLSGQGYNEQFF
few TRBJ1-5 TRBD1 TRBV5-1 TGCGCCAGCAGCGCGGGACAGGGGATAATGGAGCCCCAGCATTTT CASSAGQGIMEPQHF
many TRBJ1-1 TRBD1 TRBV14 TGTGCCAGCAGCCAAGAGACAGGGGGGAACACTGAAGCTTTCTTT CASSQETGGNTEAFF
. TRBJ1-1 TRBD1 TRBV30 TGTGCCTGGAGCGCACTCGCAGGGGGCACGACTGAAGCTTTCTTT CAWSALAGGTTEAFF
. TRBJ2-1 . TRBV18 TGTGCCAGCTCACCCGAGAAGGGCTTTGGCTCCTACAATGAGCAGTTCTTC CASSPEKGFGSYNEQFF
many TRBJ1-1 TRBD1 TRBV28 TGTGCCAGCAGCCTCTCCCCAATACAGGGGGAAGCTTTCTTT CASSLSPIQGEAFF
. TRBJ2-7 . TRBV6-1 TGTGCCAGCAGTGTTGGAAATACTCCCTACGAGCAGTACTTC CASSVGNTPYEQYF
few TRBJ2-1 . TRBV20-1 TGCAGCCAGGCGCCCAATGAGCAGTTCTTC CSQAPNEQFF
many TRBJ1-4 . TRBV12-3/TRBV12-4 TGTGCCAGCAGTGCCGGGGATCTGGGGGAAAAACTGTTTTTT CASSAGDLGEKLFF
many TRBJ2-7 TRBD1 TRBV18 TGTGCCAGCTCACTCCAGACAGGGGACTACGAGCAGTACTTC CASSLQTGDYEQYF
many TRBJ1-4 . TRBV20-1 TGCAGTGCTAGCGAAATCTCTCCAGCAACTAATGAAAAACTGTTTTTT CSASEISPATNEKLFF
many TRBJ1-3 . TRBV12-3/TRBV12-4 TGTGCCAGCAGTTTCGCCGGGGTCTCTGGAAACACCATATATTTT CASSFAGVSGNTIYF
. TRBJ2-7 TRBD2 TRBV7-2 TGTGCCAGCAGCACCGGGACTAGCGGACAGTACTTC CASSTGTSGQYF
. TRBJ2-5 . TRBV20-1 TGCAGTGCTACCGGTGAAATAGCGGCCCAAGAGACCCAGTACTTC CSATGEIAAQETQYF
many TRBJ2-7 TRBD2 TRBV28 TGTGCCAGCAGTTCCGATTCACTAGCGGGAGTCGAGCAGTACTTC CASSSDSLAGVEQYF
few TRBJ2-7 . TRBV11-3 TGTGCCAGCAGCTTAGTACGAGGGATGTACTACGAGCAGTACTTC CASSLVRGMYYEQYF
few TRBJ1-6 . TRBV5-6 TGTGCCAGCAGCTTACAGGGCAGTAGGAATTCACCCCTCCACTTT CASSLQGSRNSPLHF
many TRBJ2-7 . TRBV20-1 TGCAGTGCTAGAGATCGGGTGTTAAGCTCCTACGAGCAGTACTTC CSARDRVLSSYEQYF
. TRBJ2-1 . TRBV5-1 TGCGCCAGCAGCCCCTCTAGCGTACCCTACAATGAGCAGTTCTTC CASSPSSVPYNEQFF
. TRBJ1-2 TRBD1 TRBV27 TGTGCCAGCAGAGGGACAGGGGAGGGAGGCTACACCTTC CASRGTGEGGYTF
many TRBJ2-3 . TRBV6-2/TRBV6-3 TGTGCCAGCAGTTCCGGCGGTAGCACAGATACGCAGTATTTT CASSSGGSTDTQYF
many TRBJ2-7 . TRBV6-1 TGTGCCAGCAGTAGCGGGACACGCTACGAGCAGTACTTC CASSSGTRYEQYF
many TRBJ2-7 . TRBV7-9 TGTGCCAGCAGCCCGGGGCAATACTACGAGCAGTACTTC CASSPGQYYEQYF
many TRBJ1-1 . TRBV28 TGTGCCAGCAGTTTATGGCCTTTGCGGGGGCCCACTGAAGCTTTCTTT CASSLWPLRGPTEAFF
many TRBJ2-1 . TRBV5-1 TGCGCCAGCAGCTTGTATCCTAGCGTCGGCAATGAGCAGTTCTTC CASSLYPSVGNEQFF
many TRBJ2-1 TRBD2 TRBV2 TGTGCCAGCAGTGTAGGTAGCGGGAGGGCAAAAGAGCAGTTCTTC CASSVGSGRAKEQFF
many TRBJ2-1 TRBD2 TRBV20-1 TGCAGTGCTAGAAGAGCGGGAGTTACGAATGAGCAGTTCTTC CSARRAGVTNEQFF
few TRBJ1-2 . TRBV5-4 TGTGCCAGCAGCCGCCCGGAGTATGGCTACACCTTC CASSRPEYGYTF
many TRBJ2-1 . TRBV12-3/TRBV12-4 TGTGCCAGCCAACTAGCCAATGAGCAGTTCTTC CASQLANEQFF
many TRBJ2-1 . TRBV11-3 TGTGCCAGCAGCTTTCTAGGGCACTACAATGAGCAGTTCTTC CASSFLGHYNEQFF
many TRBJ1-6 TRBD1 TRBV2 TGTGCCAGCAGTACCGGACAGGGGACTTCACCCCTCCACTTT CASSTGQGTSPLHF
many TRBJ2-2 . TRBV7-9 TGTGCCAGCAGCTTAAACACCGGGGAGCTGTTTTTT CASSLNTGELFF
many TRBJ2-5 TRBD2 TRBV5-6 TGTGCCAGCAGCGATGGGACTAGCGGGAGGCAAGAGACCCAGTACTTC CASSDGTSGRQETQYF